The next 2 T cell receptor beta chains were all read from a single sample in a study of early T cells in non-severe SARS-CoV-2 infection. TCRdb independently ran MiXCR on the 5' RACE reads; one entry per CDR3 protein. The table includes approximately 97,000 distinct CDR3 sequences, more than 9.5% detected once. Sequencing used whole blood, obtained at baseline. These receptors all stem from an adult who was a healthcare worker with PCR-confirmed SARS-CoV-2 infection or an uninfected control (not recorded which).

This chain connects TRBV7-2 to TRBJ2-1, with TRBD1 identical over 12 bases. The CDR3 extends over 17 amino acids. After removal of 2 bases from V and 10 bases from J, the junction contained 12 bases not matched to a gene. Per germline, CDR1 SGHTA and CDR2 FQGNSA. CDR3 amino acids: CASSLSWRDRGLGEQFF. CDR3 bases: TGTGCCAGCAGCTTAAGCTGGAGGGACAGGGGGCTAGGGGAGCAGTTCTTC.

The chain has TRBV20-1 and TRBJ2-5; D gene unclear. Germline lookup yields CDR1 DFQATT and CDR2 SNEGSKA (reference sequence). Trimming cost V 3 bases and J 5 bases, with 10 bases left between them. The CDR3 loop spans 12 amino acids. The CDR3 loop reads CSASSLGETQYF. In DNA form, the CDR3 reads TGCAGTGCTAGCTCCCTCGGGGAGACCCAGTACTTC.